Below, 14 T cell receptor beta chains from the same sample are listed, as sequenced in a study of CD8 T cells in ankylosing spondylitis. TCRdb passed the 5' RACE reads through MiXCR, listing each CDR3 protein once. The sample yields 300,000 to 350,000 distinct CDR3 sequences, approximately 10% seen once. Sample: blood, either unsorted or a sorted T cell fraction (not recorded which). The receptor set was obtained from a female donor with ankylosing spondylitis or in good health (not recorded which).

The table lists this clonotype with a few counts. This chain links TRBV7-3 with TRBJ2-3, with 9 bases that match TRBD2. The CDR3 has 15 amino acids. Germline V CDR1 and CDR2: SGHTA, FQGTGA. V lost 0 bases to trimming and J lost 5 bases; unmatched junction nucleotides: 3. Written as DNA, the CDR3 is TGTGCCAGCAGCTTAACTAGCGGGGGATTAGATACGCAGTATTTT. Residues: CASSLTSGGLDTQYF. The complete variable domain, with remaining parts taken from reference TRBV7-3 and TRBJ2-3, reads GAGVSQTPSNKVTEKGKYVELRCDPISGHTALYWYRQSLGQGPEFLIYFQGTGAADDSGLPNDRFFAVRPEGSVSTLKIQRTERGDSAVYLCASSLTSGGLDTQYFGPGTRLTVL.

In this sample, this clonotype turned up many times. The chain's CDR3 is CASSSGHLTGELFF. The CDR3 DNA reads TGCGCCAGCAGCTCGGGACACCTCACCGGGGAGCTGTTTTTT. This rearrangement joins TRBV5-1 to TRBJ2-2; weak D call: TRBD1 (6 bases). The CDR3 contains 14 residues. Trimming removed 3 bases at V and 4 bases at J, with 10 bases between. Germline V gene lookup returns CDR1 SGHRS and CDR2 YFSETQ. Based on the CDR3 plus reference TRBV5-1 and TRBJ2-2, the full variable domain is KAGVTQTPRYLIKTRGQQVTLSCSPISGHRSVSWYQQTPGQGLQFLFEYFSETQRNKGNFPGRFSGRQFSNSRSEMNVSTLELGDSALYLCASSSGHLTGELFFGEGSRLTVL.

Ten or more counts support this clonotype. V and J are TRBV7-8 and TRBJ2-3; 9 bases line up with TRBD2. This CDR3 is built from 18 residues. CDR1 SGHVS and CDR2 FQNEAQ come from the germline V gene. The ends lost 1 base at V and 2 bases at J; junction bases unmatched: 10. For the CDR3, the DNA is TGTGCCAGCAGCTTAGACGAAAGCCTAGCGGGGTTCACAGATACGCAGTATTTT. Encoded protein: CASSLDESLAGFTDTQYF.

This clonotype was recorded at least ten times. V and J are TRBV29-1 and TRBJ1-4; D possibly corresponds to TRBD1 (5 bases). The V gene lost 5 bases and the J gene lost 2 bases, with 9 bases spanning the gap. Germline V CDR1 and CDR2: SQVTM, ANQGSEA. The CDR3 runs 13 residues. CDR3 residues: CSVRGKTNEKLFF. The CDR3 DNA reads as TGCAGCGTTCGGGGCAAGACTAATGAAAAACTGTTTTTT.

The chain employs TRBV7-9 and TRBJ2-7; D is perhaps TRBD2 (6 bases). The CDR3 covers 16 residues. Per the germline V gene, CDR1 is SEHNR and CDR2 is FQNEAQ (reference sequence). Trimming took 5 bases from V and 2 from J, leaving 19 bases between them. The CDR3 region has the DNA TGTGCCAGCAGCCCCCTGTCCGGGACTGAAACCTACGAGCAGTACTTC. This codes for CASSPLSGTETYEQYF.

The chain uses TRBV20-1 and TRBJ1-1; D perhaps matches TRBD1 (5 bases). Looked up from germline, CDR1 is DFQATT and CDR2 is SNEGSKA (reference sequence). The germline V and J ends were trimmed by 3 bases and 0 bases, with 5 bases remaining between them. The CDR3 runs 12 residues. CDR3 in amino acids: CSARGLNTEAFF. DNA for the CDR3: TGCAGTGCTAGGGGGCTGAACACTGAAGCTTTCTTT.

Concerning this clonotype: A clone one base away is much larger, so this may be a read error. The chain joins TRBV20-1 to TRBJ2-3; possibly TRBD2 for D (5 bases). The CDR3 runs 15 residues. Germline CDR1 is DFQATT and CDR2 is SNEGSKA (reference sequence). The CDR3 DNA reads as TGCACTGCTAGGGCGTCGGTGGGAGGCACAGATACGCAGTATTTT. It codes for CTARASVGGTDTQYF.

This clonotype was recorded at least ten times. The chain has TRBV25-1 and TRBJ1-1, with unresolved D. Germline CDR1 reads MGHDK; CDR2 reads SYGVNS. The CDR3 is 13 amino acids. V was trimmed by 4 bases and J by 5 bases, leaving 11 bases between them. This chain's CDR3 is CASSAPSITEAFF. For the CDR3, the DNA is TGTGCCAGCAGTGCACCCAGCATAACTGAAGCTTTCTTT.

The chain has TRBV6-5 and TRBJ1-3; D unresolved. Germline V gene lookup returns CDR1 MNHEY and CDR2 SVGAGI. The CDR3 covers 16 residues. The V and J ends lost 0 bases and 0 bases respectively, with 9 bases between them. The CDR3 nucleotides read TGTGCCAGCAGTTACTCCGGGTTTAGCTCTGGAAACACCATATATTTT. Translation gives CASSYSGFSSGNTIYF.

This clonotype has ten or more counts. The V call is TRBV20-1, the J call TRBJ1-6; D is ambiguous. V lost 6 bases, J lost 8 bases, and 17 bases lay in between. The CDR3 length is 14 residues. From germline, CDR1 is DFQATT and CDR2 SNEGSKA (reference sequence). As DNA, the CDR3 is TGCAGTGCCCGATCGGCCCGAGGCGATTCACCCCTCCACTTT. This sequence encodes CSARSARGDSPLHF.

Many counts were recorded for this clonotype. V and J are TRBV10-3 and TRBJ2-3, with a weak D call TRBD1 (5 bases). Per germline, CDR1 ENHRY and CDR2 SYGVKD. The CDR3 runs 15 residues. The V gene lost 0 bases and the J gene lost 0 bases, with 7 bases spanning the gap. CDR3 DNA sequence: TGTGCCATCAGTGAGTCAAGGACAAGCACAGATACGCAGTATTTT. Residues: CAISESRTSTDTQYF.

This clonotype was seen many times. The chain employs TRBV10-1 and TRBJ1-2; D is ambiguous. V dropped 3 bases and J dropped 7 bases, with 9 bases sitting between them. Germline values: CDR1 WNHNN, CDR2 SYGVQD (reference sequence). The CDR3 loop spans 12 amino acids. The CDR3 loop is CASSDGEAGYTF. CDR3 DNA: TGCGCCAGCAGTGATGGCGAGGCTGGCTACACCTTC.

This clonotype has ten or more counts. J is TRBJ2-7 and V is TRBV10-3, with TRBD2 as a possible D gene (6 bases). This CDR3 contains 14 residues. CDR1 and CDR2 (germline): ENHRY, SYGVKD. V shed 4 bases and J shed 3 bases, with 13 bases lying between them. CDR3 region: CAISAASVGYEQYF. CDR3 sequence (DNA): TGTGCCATCAGTGCGGCTAGCGTAGGCTACGAGCAGTACTTC.

This clonotype was detected ten times or more. The chain employs TRBV20-1 and TRBJ2-1; D gene ambiguous. Trimming stripped 5 bases from V and 3 bases from J, with 5 bases between. CDR1 and CDR2 (germline): DFQATT, SNEGSKA (reference sequence). The CDR3 is 11 residues long. CDR3 sequence: CSAEDYNEQFF. In DNA form, the CDR3 reads TGCAGTGCTGAAGACTACAATGAGCAGTTCTTC.